This passage covers 19 T cell receptor beta chains from one sample sequenced in a study of OX40 agonist ivuxolimab in advanced cancers. Clones were sequenced by immunoSEQ multiplex PCR, and TCRdb holds only the in-frame ones, with some missing. The sample lists about 95,000 clones; over 75% were seen once. This specimen consisted of CD4+ or CD8+ T cells sorted from blood, obtained in a trial of the OX40 agonist ivuxolimab. The receptors here all came from an adult with an advanced solid tumor such as melanoma, head and neck, liver or kidney cancer.

The rearrangement uses TRBV30 and TRBJ2-3; tentatively, D is TRBD2 (6 bases). Germline loops: CDR1 GTSNPN, CDR2 SVGIG (reference sequence). CDR3 length: 13 amino acids. Trimming took 5 bases from V and 1 from J, leaving 10 bases between them. For the CDR3, the DNA is TGTGCCTGGGCCCCGGGAGGCACAGATACGCAGTATTTT. Translation: CAWAPGGTDTQYF.

The chain carries TRBV7-3 and TRBJ2-5, with no clear D. The CDR3 contains 13 residues. Trimming pared 4 bases from V and 2 bases from J, leaving 8 bases between. Looked up from germline, CDR1 is SGHTA and CDR2 is FQGTGA. The CDR3 coding sequence is TGTGCCAGCAGCTACTCAGGACAAGAGACCCAGTACTTC. It specifies CASSYSGQETQYF.

In its sample, this clone was seen once. The chain links TRBV27 to TRBJ2-1; TRBD2 is a possible D gene (6 bases). In germline, CDR1 is MNHEY, CDR2 SMNVEV (reference sequence). The CDR3 contains 15 residues. Between the trimmed V and J ends, which lost 3 bases and 4 bases, there was a span of 13 bases. Here the CDR3 reads CASSFSGSKYNEQFF. CDR3 sequence (DNA): TGTGCCAGCAGTTTTTCCGGGAGTAAGTACAATGAGCAGTTCTTC.

The chain employs TRBV19 and TRBJ2-3; D might be TRBD1 or TRBD2, each matching 5 bases. The CDR3 runs 14 residues. V was pared by 4 bases and J by 1 base, with 9 bases between. CDR1 LNHDA and CDR2 SQIVND come from the germline V gene (reference sequence). CDR3 DNA: TGTGCCAGTAGTACGGGACCACGCACAGATACGCAGTATTTT. It translates to CASSTGPRTDTQYF. The full variable domain, with the rest looked up from reference TRBV19 and TRBJ2-3, is DGGITQSPKYLFRKEGQNVTLSCEQNLNHDAMYWYRQDPGQGLRLIYYSQIVNDFQKGDIAEGYSVSREKKESFPLTVTSAQKNPTAFYLCASSTGPRTDTQYFGPGTRLTVL.

This clone was recorded a few times. The chain is built from TRBV11-3 and TRBJ2-1; no definite D call. Deletions cut 5 bases from V and 4 bases from J, with 12 bases between. CDR1 and CDR2 (germline): SGHNT, YENEEA. This CDR3 has 14 residues. As DNA, the CDR3 is TGTGCCAGCAGCCCGGAAGGCCCATACAATGAGCAGTTCTTC. It specifies CASSPEGPYNEQFF. Full variable domain (missing parts from reference TRBV11-3 and TRBJ2-1): EAGVVQSPRYKIIEKKQPVAFWCNPISGHNTLYWYLQNLGQGPELLIRYENEEAVDDSQLPKDRFSAERLKGVDSTLKIQPAELGDSAVYLCASSPEGPYNEQFFGPGTRLTVL.

The CDR3 bases are TGTGCCAGTCTATCAGGACTAGCGGGAGCGAGTAGTCGCGAGCAGTACTTC. Amino acids: CASLSGLAGASSREQYF. This chain joins TRBV11-2 and TRBJ2-7, with 13 bases matching TRBD2. Trimming at V came to 9 bases and at J to 6 bases, leaving 17 bases not matched to a gene. CDR1 and CDR2 from the germline V gene are SGHAT and FQNNGV. The CDR3 sequence is 17 residues long.

The genes are TRBV5-1 and TRBJ2-3, with D perhaps matching TRBD1 or TRBD2 (5 bases each). V lost 4 bases to trimming and J lost 3 bases, with 15 bases between them. The germline V gene has CDR1 SGHRS and CDR2 YFSETQ. The CDR3 spans 15 residues. The CDR3 DNA reads as TGCGCCAGCAGCAGGGACCTCACAGTAACAGATACGCAGTATTTT. Protein: CASSRDLTVTDTQYF.

The rearrangement joins TRBV5-6 to TRBJ1-1, with D uncertain. V lost 0 bases and J 1 base, leaving 13 bases between the germline ends. Germline CDR1 reads SGHDT; CDR2 reads YYEEEE. The CDR3 length is 16 residues. The DNA for the CDR3 is TGTGCCAGCAGCTTGGTAGCAGGAGGAAAGAACACTGAAGCTTTCTTT. It yields the protein CASSLVAGGKNTEAFF.

The chain uses TRBV7-8 and TRBJ1-2; D gene uncertain. Trimming removed 4 bases from V and 4 bases from J, with 7 bases in between. This CDR3 is 12 amino acids long. Germline-derived CDR1 and CDR2 are SGHVS and FQNEAQ. CDR3 DNA sequence: TGTGCCAGCAGCTCGACGGTCTATGGCTACACCTTC. Translated: CASSSTVYGYTF.

The rearrangement links TRBV7-9 to TRBJ2-1; D might be TRBD2 (5 bases). Trimming shortened V by 1 base and J by 4 bases, and 5 bases separated the two germline ends. The CDR3 consists of 13 residues. The germline CDR1 and CDR2 sequences are SEHNR and FQNEAQ (reference sequence). CDR3 amino acids: CASSLGLYNEQFF. CDR3 DNA sequence: TGTGCCAGCAGCTTAGGACTATACAATGAGCAGTTCTTC.

This chain uses TRBV28 with TRBJ1-5, with TRBD1 matching over 7 bases. Trimming at V came to 8 bases and at J to 7 bases, leaving 17 bases not matched to a gene. The CDR3 runs to 16 residues. Germline values: CDR1 MDHEN, CDR2 SYDVKM. Here the CDR3 reads CASRTGVRRGYQPQHF. The CDR3 DNA follows: TGTGCCAGCCGCACAGGGGTCAGAAGGGGGTACCAGCCCCAGCATTTT.

The CDR3 protein is CASSLGWGNEQYF. The CDR3, as DNA: TGTGCCAGCAGCCTCGGATGGGGGAACGAGCAGTACTTC. This chain uses TRBV7-9 with TRBJ2-7, with D perhaps being TRBD1 or TRBD2 (5 bases each). Germline lookup yields CDR1 SEHNR and CDR2 FQNEAQ (reference sequence). The CDR3 is 13 amino acids. Trimming took 5 bases from V and 5 from J, leaving 13 bases between them.

The genes are TRBV27 and TRBJ1-5; TRBD1 might be the D (6 bases). The V gene's germline CDR1 is MNHEY and CDR2 SMNVEV (reference sequence). V was cut by 3 bases and J by 5 bases, with 14 bases left in between. CDR3 length: 15 residues. The CDR3 nucleotides read TGTGCCAGCAGTTTGAGTATAAGGGGGGATCAGCCCCAGCATTTT. Translation gives CASSLSIRGDQPQHF.

The CDR3 nucleotides read TGTGCCAGCAGCCTACCCGGGACATCTTACTACGAGCAGTACTTC. This encodes CASSLPGTSYYEQYF. The chain couples TRBV14 to TRBJ2-7; a possible D gene is TRBD1 (6 bases). Trimming left V 4 bases short and J 3 bases short, with 16 bases between. Germline CDR1 and CDR2: SGHDN and FVKESK. The CDR3 is made up of 15 amino acids.

The chain couples TRBV5-5 to TRBJ1-5; D not certain. Trimming shortened V by 4 bases and J by 4 bases, and 15 bases separated the two germline ends. This CDR3 comprises 15 residues. The germline V gene encodes CDR1 SGHKS and CDR2 YYEKEE (reference sequence). In DNA form, the CDR3 reads TGTGCCAGCAGCCCAGCCGCCGTCCTAAATCAGCCCCAGCATTTT. Amino acid sequence: CASSPAAVLNQPQHF.

The V call is TRBV6-6, the J call TRBJ2-7; no clear D. V was clipped by 8 bases and J by 0 bases, with 11 bases between them. This CDR3 region has 13 residues. Germline loops: CDR1 MNHNY, CDR2 SVGAGI (reference sequence). The CDR3 loop is CASWEQPSYEQYF. The DNA of the CDR3 is TGTGCCAGCTGGGAACAGCCCTCCTACGAGCAGTACTTC.

This chain connects TRBV10-3 to TRBJ2-7; the D gene is possibly TRBD1 (5 bases). Germline V lookup: CDR1 ENHRY, CDR2 SYGVKD. The CDR3 consists of 12 residues. V was pared by 8 bases and J by 3 bases, with 11 bases between. The CDR3 region is CAIGAVFYEQYF. CDR3 nucleotide sequence: TGTGCCATCGGGGCAGTTTTCTACGAGCAGTACTTC.

This rearrangement joins TRBV7-9 to TRBJ2-5; 13 positions match TRBD2. The CDR3 loop spans 18 amino acids. Germline CDR1 is SEHNR and CDR2 is FQNEAQ (reference sequence). With V trimmed by 4 bases and J by 7 bases, 15 bases remained unmatched. The CDR3 sequence is CASSSGTSGTTGARTQYF. The CDR3 DNA follows: TGTGCCAGCAGCTCAGGGACTAGCGGGACCACCGGCGCGCGGACCCAGTACTTC.

The chain employs TRBV19 and TRBJ2-5, with 7 nucleotides matching TRBD1. The germline gives CDR1 LNHDA, CDR2 SQIVND (reference sequence). The CDR3 sequence is 16 residues long. The V gene end was trimmed by 3 bases and the J gene end by 4 bases; junction bases not matched to a gene: 11. The CDR3 loop reads CASSIAWTGMRETQYF. DNA for the CDR3: TGTGCCAGTAGTATTGCCTGGACAGGAATGCGAGAGACCCAGTACTTC.